This section outlines one TCR beta chain sequence together with its context. CDR1 is KGHSH, CDR2 LQKENI, per germline. Trimming took off 5 bases at V and 6 bases at J, with 16 bases between the two ends. The CDR3 is 14 residues long. Authors' methods: The authors estimated nucleated cell counts from reference gene primer amplification. Using immunoSEQ multiplex PCR, the repertoire was profiled, and TCRdb retains in-frame clones only, with some absent. V, J and clone size are taken as reported in that table, and D and trimming were inferred from the DNA itself. The sample gives about 100,000 clones, almost 80% of which show up once; around a third is in the top ten. These data are taken from a study of blood T cell repertoires in COVID-19. Study-wide background: T cells, B-cell-depleted T cells, or PBMCs supplied cDNA or gDNA.

The chain is built from TRBV18 and TRBJ1-1; TRBD1 is a possible D gene (5 bases). The clonotype originates from a man between 65 and 85 years old with active or convalescent COVID-19. The sample comprised peripheral blood. The CDR3 is CASSTPRGVAEAFF. CDR3 DNA: TGTGCCAGCTCAACGCCTCGGGGGGTGGCTGAAGCTTTCTTT.